The clone carrying this T cell receptor beta chain was counted a few times. Sequencing used immunoSEQ multiplex PCR; TCRdb keeps in-frame clones, though not all of them. Of around 200,000 clones listed, 85% to 90% are singletons. The germline CDR1 and CDR2 sequences are SEHNR and FQNEAQ (reference sequence). The CDR3 covers 12 residues. Trimming shortened V by 2 bases and J by 7 bases, and 8 bases separated the two germline ends. The sample originates from a study of blood T cell repertoires in COVID-19. Study in general: COVID-19 samples, acute and convalescent, were from the United States, Italy and Spain. PBMCs, B-cell-depleted T cells, or T cells provided the cDNA or gDNA that made up the material.

This TCR came from a man aged 45-65 years with acute or convalescent COVID-19. The V and J genes are TRBV7-9 and TRBJ2-5; D remains ambiguous. The sample taken for sequencing was peripheral blood. The CDR3 here is CASSLSAGTQYF. As DNA, the CDR3 is TGTGCCAGCAGCTTATCCGCCGGGACCCAGTACTTC.